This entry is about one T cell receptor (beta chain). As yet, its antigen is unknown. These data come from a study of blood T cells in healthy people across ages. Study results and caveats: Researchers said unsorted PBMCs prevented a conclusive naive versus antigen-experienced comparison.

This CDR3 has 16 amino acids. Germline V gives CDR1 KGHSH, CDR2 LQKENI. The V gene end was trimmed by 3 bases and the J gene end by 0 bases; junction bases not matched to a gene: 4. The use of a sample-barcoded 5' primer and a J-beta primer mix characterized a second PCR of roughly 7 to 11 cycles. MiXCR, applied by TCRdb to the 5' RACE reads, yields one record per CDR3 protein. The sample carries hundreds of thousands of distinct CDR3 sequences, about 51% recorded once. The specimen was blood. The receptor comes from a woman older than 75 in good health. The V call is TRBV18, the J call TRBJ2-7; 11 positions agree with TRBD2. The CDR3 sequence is CASSPGLAEYSYEQYF. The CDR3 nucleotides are TGTGCCAGCTCACCGGGACTAGCGGAATACTCCTACGAGCAGTACTTC.